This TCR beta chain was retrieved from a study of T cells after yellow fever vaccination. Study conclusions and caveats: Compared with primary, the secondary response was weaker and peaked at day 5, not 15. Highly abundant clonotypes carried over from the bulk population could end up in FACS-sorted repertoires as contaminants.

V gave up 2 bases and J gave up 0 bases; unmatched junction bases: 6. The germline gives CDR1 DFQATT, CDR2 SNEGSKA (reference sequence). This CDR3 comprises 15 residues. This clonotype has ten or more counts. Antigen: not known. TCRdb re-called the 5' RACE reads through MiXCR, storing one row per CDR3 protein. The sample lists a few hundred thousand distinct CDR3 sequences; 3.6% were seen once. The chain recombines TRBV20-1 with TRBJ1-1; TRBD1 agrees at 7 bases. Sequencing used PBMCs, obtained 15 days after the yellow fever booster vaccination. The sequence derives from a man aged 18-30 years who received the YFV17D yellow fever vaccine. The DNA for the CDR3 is TGCAGTGCTAGACCAATACAGGGGATGAACACTGAAGCTTTCTTT. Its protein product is CSARPIQGMNTEAFF.